The 6 T cell receptor beta chains reported below all come from one sample, sequenced in a study of blood T cells in healthy people across ages. The second PCR ran roughly 6 to 12 cycles with a sample-barcoded 5' primer and J-beta primers. TCRdb passed the 5' RACE reads through MiXCR, listing each CDR3 protein once. In the table there are 780,000 or so distinct CDR3 sequences, just under 25% of which are singletons. These data were likewise used in another study, on T cells of mothers and their children.

Input material: blood. These TCRs come from a boy under 18 in good health.

This clonotype turned up a few times. This rearrangement joins TRBV12-3 or TRBV12-4 to TRBJ2-5, with 9 nucleotides matching TRBD2. With 8 bases clipped from V and 2 bases from J, the junction kept 6 bases outside the gene matches. This CDR3 is built from 14 residues. CDR3 bases: TGTGCCAGCCCGGCGGGGGGGGGTCAAGAGACCCAGTACTTC. It specifies CASPAGGGQETQYF.

V and J are TRBV7-6 and TRBJ2-2; a possible D gene is TRBD2 (5 bases). Germline CDR1 and CDR2: SGHVS and FNYEAQ. The CDR3 runs 13 residues. With 1 base removed from V and 8 bases from J, the gap between germline ends came to 8 bases. The CDR3 DNA sequence: TGTGCCAGCAGCTTAGGAGGGCAAGGGGAGCTGTTTTTT. The encoded protein is CASSLGGQGELFF.

This clonotype was seen more than once but under ten times. J is TRBJ2-5 and V is TRBV12-3 or TRBV12-4, with D unresolved. Judging by the DNA end, TRBJ2-1 fits better; the J call may be wrong. The CDR3 is 13 amino acids. The CDR3: CASSLYYPREQFF. In DNA, the CDR3 is TGTGCCAGCAGTTTATATTACCCCCGTGAGCAGTTCTTC.

The CDR3 coding sequence is TGTGCCAGCAGCTTAGTATCTGTTTGGACGGCAGAATCCTACGAGCAGTACTTC. Translated, it gives CASSLVSVWTAESYEQYF. V is TRBV7-8 and J is TRBJ2-7; D is uncertain. The V end was cut by 1 base, the J end by 1 base, with 20 bases between. CDR1 and CDR2 from the germline V gene are SGHVS and FQNEAQ. There are 18 residues in the CDR3. The full variable domain, in which reference TRBV7-8 and TRBJ2-7 provide the parts outside the CDR3, is GAGVSQSPRYKVAKRGQDVALRCDPISGHVSLFWYQQALGQGPEFLTYFQNEAQLDKSGLPSDRFFAERPEGSVSTLKIQRTQQEDSAVYLCASSLVSVWTAESYEQYFGPGTRLTVT.

This clonotype was recorded a few times. V is TRBV13 and J is TRBJ1-6, with a possible D match to TRBD1 (5 bases). The CDR3 spans 14 residues. Germline assignment: CDR1 PRHDT and CDR2 FYEKMQ (reference sequence). The V and J ends lost 5 bases and 6 bases respectively, with 11 bases between them. CDR3: CASSPEDSNSPLHF. The CDR3 coding sequence is TGTGCCAGCAGCCCGGAAGACAGTAATTCACCCCTCCACTTT.

This clonotype was seen more than once but under ten times. The V call is TRBV15, the J call TRBJ2-5; 8 bases align to TRBD1. From germline, CDR1 is LNHNV and CDR2 YYDKDF (reference sequence). This CDR3 is 16 amino acids long. Trimming removed 0 bases from V and 2 bases from J; junction bases left unmatched: 5. Written as DNA, the CDR3 is TGTGCCACCAGCAGAGACGGACAGGGATCACAAGAGACCCAGTACTTC. Protein: CATSRDGQGSQETQYF.